These 17 T cell receptor beta chains were all obtained from the same sample, sequenced in a study of naive and memory T cell subsets. Whole-blood samples were 2 to 2.5 ml of peripheral blood from healthy adult volunteers. For blood and skin samples, reverse transcription used TCR alpha and beta constant primers. TCRdb itself ran the 5' RACE reads through MiXCR, one entry per CDR3 protein. The table shows over 20,000 distinct CDR3 sequences, with roughly a quarter occurring only once. The receptor source for this set is a female donor in good health.

The V call is TRBV13, the J call TRBJ2-5; D gene unclear. CDR3 length: 12 residues. Germline assignment: CDR1 PRHDT and CDR2 FYEKMQ (reference sequence). CDR3 DNA sequence: TGTGAAAGCAGCTTAGTCCAGGAGACCCAGTACTTC. This gives the protein CESSLVQETQYF.

In this sample, this clonotype turned up many times. The J gene is TRBJ2-1, the V gene TRBV5-4, with TRBD2 matching over 12 bases. Looked up from germline, CDR1 is SGHNT and CDR2 is YYREEE (reference sequence). CDR3 length: 19 amino acids. J lost 4 bases, V lost 4 bases, and 15 bases had no gene match. CDR3: CASSHGTSGLPNVYNEQFF. DNA for the CDR3: TGTGCCAGCAGCCATGGGACTAGCGGGTTGCCGAATGTGTACAATGAGCAGTTCTTC.

In this sample, this clonotype turned up many times. CDR3 sequence reads: CSASKMGGTNEKLFF. DNA of the CDR3: TGCAGTGCCTCAAAGATGGGGGGAACTAATGAAAAACTGTTTTTT. The chain employs TRBV20-1 and TRBJ1-4; possibly TRBD1 for D (5 bases). The ends were cut back, 6 bases at V and 1 base at J, with 15 bases in the middle. The CDR3 sequence is 15 residues long. Germline V gene sequence: CDR1 DFQATT, CDR2 SNEGSKA (reference sequence).

The chain recombines TRBV10-3 with TRBJ2-1; TRBD1 might be the D (6 bases). Trimming removed 6 bases from V and 4 bases from J, with 10 bases in between. This CDR3 spans 13 amino acids. Germline V gene sequence: CDR1 ENHRY, CDR2 SYGVKD. CDR3 sequence: CAISPTGYNEQFF. CDR3 bases: TGTGCCATCAGCCCGACAGGATACAATGAGCAGTTCTTC.

This clonotype was detected only once. V usage is TRBV29-1 and J usage is TRBJ2-1; D unclear. The CDR3 extends over 12 amino acids. V lost 0 bases to trimming and J lost 5 bases, with 5 bases between them. Germline V gives CDR1 SQVTM, CDR2 ANQGSEA. CDR3 loop: CSVEELHNEQFF. In DNA, the CDR3 is TGCAGCGTTGAAGAACTACACAATGAGCAGTTCTTC.

This clonotype has a count of ten or more. The chain couples TRBV2 to TRBJ2-7, with D perhaps matching TRBD1 (5 bases). Germline-derived CDR1 and CDR2 are SNHLY and FYNNEI. The CDR3 loop spans 12 amino acids. Trimming left V 6 bases short and J 0 bases short, with 6 bases between. CDR3 in DNA: TGTGCCAGCAGAAGGGGCTCCTACGAGCAGTACTTC. Its translation is CASRRGSYEQYF.

At least ten counts were recorded for this clonotype. The chain carries TRBV6-2 or TRBV6-3 and TRBJ1-1; D gene uncertain. The V end was cut by 5 bases, the J end by 6 bases, with 16 bases between. CDR1 MNHEY and CDR2 SVGEGT come from the germline V gene. The CDR3 totals 14 residues. CDR3 bases: TGTGCCAGCAGTGGAAGGTACGGATGGGCTGAAGCTTTCTTT. Translated, it gives CASSGRYGWAEAFF.

The rearrangement links TRBV6-9 to TRBJ1-1, with 7 bases identical to TRBD1. Losses at the gene ends were 5 bases for V and 3 bases for J; bases not matched to a gene: 15. Germline CDR1 MNHGY, CDR2 SVAAGI. The CDR3 runs 17 residues. The CDR3 protein is CASSGAQGEYAYTEAFF. DNA of the CDR3: TGTGCCAGCAGTGGAGCGCAGGGGGAATATGCGTACACTGAAGCTTTCTTT.

The chain recombines TRBV12-3 or TRBV12-4 with TRBJ1-1; D unclear. The CDR3 runs to 15 residues. V lost 3 bases and J 2 bases, leaving 13 bases between the germline ends. CDR3 DNA sequence: TGTGCCAGCAGTTTGTGGGCTACGGGAAACACTGAAGCTTTCTTT. It translates to CASSLWATGNTEAFF.

This clonotype occurred a few times. V is TRBV20-1 and J is TRBJ2-7; TRBD1 agrees at 8 bases. This CDR3 has 13 amino acids. CDR1 and CDR2 (germline): DFQATT, SNEGSKA (reference sequence). V gave up 6 bases and J gave up 2 bases; unmatched junction bases: 6. The CDR3 sequence is CSASGQGTYEQYF. The CDR3 coding sequence is TGCAGTGCCAGTGGACAGGGAACCTACGAGCAGTACTTC.

This clonotype was counted ten times or more. The chain links TRBV15 to TRBJ2-3; 8 nucleotides line up with TRBD2. This CDR3 region has 15 residues. Looked up from germline, CDR1 is LNHNV and CDR2 is YYDKDF (reference sequence). V shed 1 base and J 10 bases; nucleotides not matched to a gene: 10. The CDR3 nucleotides read TGTGCCACCAGCAGAGTACGGGAGGGGAGCCAGTCGCAGTATTTT. Amino acids: CATSRVREGSQSQYF.

V is TRBV12-3 or TRBV12-4 and J is TRBJ1-6; TRBD1 matches 7 bases. Losses at the gene ends were 7 bases for V and 7 bases for J; bases not matched to a gene: 7. CDR3 length: 14 amino acids. In nucleotides, the CDR3 is TGTGCCAGCACCAAAAAGACAGGGAATTCACCCCTCCACTTT. Amino acids: CASTKKTGNSPLHF.

This chain uses TRBV29-1 with TRBJ1-2, with 7 bases matching TRBD1. Germline V gene data show CDR1 as SQVTM and CDR2 as ANQGSEA. The CDR3 contains 14 residues. After removal of 6 bases from V and 3 bases from J, the junction contained 10 bases not matched to a gene. Here the CDR3 DNA reads TGCAGCGTCGGACAGGCAGGGGGGGACTATGGCTACACCTTC. This translates into CSVGQAGGDYGYTF.

The CDR3 here is CASSSGEGPEQFF. CDR3 coding DNA: TGTGCCAGCAGCTCCGGTGAAGGACCAGAGCAGTTCTTC. V usage is TRBV7-9 and J usage is TRBJ2-1; no reliable D call. Trimming removed 4 bases at V and 10 bases at J, with 14 bases between. The germline CDR1 and CDR2 sequences are SEHNR and FQNEAQ (reference sequence). CDR3 size: 13 residues.

A few counts support this clonotype. V and J are TRBV20-1 and TRBJ1-3, with TRBD1 as a possible D gene (6 bases). The germline V gene has CDR1 DFQATT and CDR2 SNEGSKA (reference sequence). Trimming shortened V by 7 bases and J by 4 bases, and 11 bases separated the two germline ends. The CDR3 loop spans 12 amino acids. The CDR3 region is CSGQGNGNTIYF. The CDR3 DNA is TGCAGTGGGCAGGGGAACGGAAACACCATATATTTT.

This clonotype was seen many times. The V and J genes are TRBV5-5 and TRBJ2-7; possible D gene TRBD1, 6 bases. In germline, CDR1 is SGHKS, CDR2 YYEKEE (reference sequence). Trimming stripped 3 bases from V and 5 bases from J, with 12 bases between. This CDR3 contains 13 residues. CDR3 region: CASSWGPANEQYF. The CDR3 region has the DNA TGTGCCAGCAGCTGGGGGCCGGCGAACGAGCAGTACTTC.

This clonotype is classed as medium-sized (0.01 to 0.1%). The chain couples TRBV12-3 or TRBV12-4 to TRBJ2-1; perhaps D is TRBD1 or TRBD2 (5 bases each). The CDR3 length is 16 residues. Between the trimmed V and J ends, which lost 5 bases and 4 bases, there was a span of 18 bases. The CDR3 DNA sequence: TGTGCCAGCAGTCCTCAATCCGGGACCCGTTACAATGAGCAGTTCTTC. Its translation: CASSPQSGTRYNEQFF.